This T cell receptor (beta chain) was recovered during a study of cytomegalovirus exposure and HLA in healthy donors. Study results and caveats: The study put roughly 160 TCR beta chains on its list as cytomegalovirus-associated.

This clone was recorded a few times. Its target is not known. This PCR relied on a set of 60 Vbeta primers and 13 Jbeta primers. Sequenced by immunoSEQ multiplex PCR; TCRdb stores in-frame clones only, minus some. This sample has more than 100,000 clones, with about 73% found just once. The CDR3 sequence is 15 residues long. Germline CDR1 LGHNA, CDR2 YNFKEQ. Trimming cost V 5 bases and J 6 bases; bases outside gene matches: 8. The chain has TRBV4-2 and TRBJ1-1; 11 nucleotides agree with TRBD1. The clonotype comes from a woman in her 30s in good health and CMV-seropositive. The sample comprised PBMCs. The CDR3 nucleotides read TGTGCCAGCAGCTCGCACGGGACAGGGGGACCTGAAGCTTTCTTT. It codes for CASSSHGTGGPEAFF.